This T cell receptor (beta chain) was documented in a study of T cells in Graves' hyperthyroidism and ophthalmopathy. The wider study: Peripheral blood was taken when the disease was first diagnosed, before any treatment began. General observations from the study: Among thyroid clonotypes expanded above 0.001, most also appeared in blood.

Patients affected by ophthalmopathy presented a Clinical Activity Score of at least 3, a NOSPECS grade of at least 4, and disease duration below 3 months. The CDR3 regions of TCR beta were amplified from RNA transcripts. First-round RT-PCR targeting the TCR CDR3 was performed with the HTBI primer set. Each CDR3 protein gets one entry after TCRdb re-called the multiplex PCR reads with MiXCR. This table holds hundreds of thousands of distinct CDR3 sequences, roughly 15% found once. Germline V CDR1 and CDR2: KGHSH, LQKENI. The CDR3 runs to 16 residues. The J segment lost 4 bases and the V segment lost 3 bases, leaving 6 bases of the junction unmatched. To note about this clonotype: The antigen is not known.

This TCR derives from a woman aged 40-49 years with Graves' ophthalmopathy. The sample comprised blood. This chain uses TRBV18 with TRBJ1-5; 10 bases match TRBD1. The CDR3 DNA follows: TGTGCCAGCTCACCGTACTCGGACAGGGGGAATCAGCCCCAGCATTTT. Translated, it gives CASSPYSDRGNQPQHF.